The sequence of this T cell receptor (beta chain) was determined in a study of PD-L1 blockade in urothelial cancer. Across the study: Researchers looked at the blood 3 weeks (second dose) and 6 weeks after treatment began. Study results and limitations: Enhanced expansion of tumor-associated blood clones at 3 weeks characterized durable-benefit patients.

The time point here: pretreatment peripheral blood. V dropped 5 bases and J dropped 6 bases, with 19 bases sitting between them. Germline lookup yields CDR1 LGHNT and CDR2 FRNRAP. CDR3 length: 15 amino acids. This clone has only a few counts. Antigen: not known. TCRdb keeps only in-frame clones here, not all; method: immunoSEQ multiplex PCR. The sample has 95,000 or so clones, 80% to 90% seen once. This TCR derives from a man aged 60-69 years with urothelial cancer. V and J are TRBV12-5 and TRBJ1-2; D may be TRBD1 (5 bases). The source was PBMCs, collected around atezolizumab (anti-PD-L1) treatment. The DNA for the CDR3 is TGTGCTAGTGGTGATTCCCAGGGTTTAAGGCATGGCTACACCTTC. Translated, it gives CASGDSQGLRHGYTF.